The 5 T cell receptor beta chains given below trace back to one sample, sequenced in a study of cytomegalovirus exposure and HLA in healthy donors. 13 Jbeta primers and 60 Vbeta primers were used for the PCR. Here immunoSEQ multiplex PCR was the method, and the copy in TCRdb shows in-frame clones only, minus some. In the table there are around 200,000 clones, 65% to 85% of which are singletons. The sequenced sample consisted of PBMCs. These receptors were collected from a man aged 50 to 59 in good health and CMV-seronegative.

V is TRBV7-2 and J is TRBJ1-1, with D possibly being TRBD1 (5 bases). This CDR3 contains 15 residues. The V gene lost 1 base and the J gene lost 3 bases, with 12 bases spanning the gap. Per germline, CDR1 SGHTA and CDR2 FQGNSA. CDR3 DNA: TGTGCCAGCAGCTTAGGGGTCTGGGGGGACACTGAAGCTTTCTTT. This sequence encodes CASSLGVWGDTEAFF.

This clone was counted a single time. The chain is built from TRBV7-2 and TRBJ2-4; TRBD2 matches 8 bases. The V gene's germline CDR1 is SGHTA and CDR2 FQGNSA. V gave up 5 bases and J gave up 8 bases; unmatched junction bases: 17. CDR3 size: 17 residues. The DNA for the CDR3 is TGTGCCAGCAGCCAAGGTAGCAGCGGGGGAAGGAGGGACATTCAGTACTTC. Translated: CASSQGSSGGRRDIQYF.

This chain links TRBV12-5 with TRBJ2-1; no clear D. Germline V lookup: CDR1 LGHNT, CDR2 FRNRAP. Trimming took 2 bases from V and 0 from J, leaving 23 bases between them. The CDR3 consists of 20 residues. The DNA of the CDR3 is TGTGCTAGTGGTTTGCCTCGTGCGCAACCCACAGAGAGCTCCTACAATGAGCAGTTCTTC. Its translation: CASGLPRAQPTESSYNEQFF.

The count of this clone is one. The chain is built from TRBV5-6 and TRBJ2-1, with D unclear. Germline V lookup: CDR1 SGHDT, CDR2 YYEEEE. Trimming pared 5 bases from V and 6 bases from J, leaving 15 bases between. This CDR3 is built from 14 residues. CDR3 DNA: TGTGCCAGCAGACCGCGGAACCAAGTCAATGAGCAGTTCTTC. Protein sequence: CASRPRNQVNEQFF.

The V call is TRBV2, the J call TRBJ1-4; D possibly corresponds to TRBD1 (6 bases). This CDR3 spans 15 amino acids. Trimming stripped 6 bases from V and 7 bases from J, with 18 bases between. Germline-derived CDR1 and CDR2 are SNHLY and FYNNEI. The CDR3, as DNA: TGTGCCAGCAGAACCCTTGGGGGCGATGCTGAAAAACTGTTTTTT. This codes for CASRTLGGDAEKLFF. Drawing the rest from reference TRBV2 and TRBJ1-4, the complete variable domain is EPEVTQTPSHQVTQMGQEVILRCVPISNHLYFYWYRQILGQKVEFLVSFYNNEISEKSEIFDDQFSVERPDGSNFTLKIRSTKLEDSAMYFCASRTLGGDAEKLFFGSGTQLSVL.